These 19 T cell receptor beta chains were sequenced from one sample in a study of blood T cell repertoires in COVID-19. Sequencing used immunoSEQ multiplex PCR; TCRdb keeps in-frame clones, though not all of them. The table includes 95,000 to 150,000 clones, 85% detected once. The sequenced sample consisted of peripheral blood. The receptors here all came from an elderly woman with COVID-19, enrolled during active disease.

This chain joins TRBV11-1 and TRBJ2-2; TRBD1 agrees at 8 bases. The CDR3 has 14 residues. With 2 bases clipped from V and 6 bases from J, the junction kept 2 bases outside the gene matches. CDR1 is SGHAT, CDR2 FQDESV, per germline (reference sequence). DNA for the CDR3: TGTGCCAGCAGCTTACAGGGGGCGGCCGGGGAGCTGTTTTTT. Translating it yields CASSLQGAAGELFF.

The chain links TRBV27 to TRBJ2-3; TRBD2 matches at 11 bases. The V and J ends lost 5 bases and 4 bases, in that order; junction bases with no gene match: 14. The length of the CDR3 is 18 residues. The V gene's germline CDR1 is MNHEY and CDR2 SMNVEV (reference sequence). The CDR3 bases are TGTGCCAGCAGTCCCTTCCGGGTAGCGGGAGGGCGCGCAGATACGCAGTATTTT. Translation gives CASSPFRVAGGRADTQYF.

J is TRBJ2-2 and V is TRBV28; 9 positions agree with TRBD2. Germline V gives CDR1 MDHEN, CDR2 SYDVKM. CDR3 size: 14 residues. Trimming took 10 bases from V and 7 from J; bases not matched to a gene: 10. For the CDR3, the DNA is TGTGCCATCCGAGCGGGAGGTGATAACGGGGAGCTGTTTTTT. It encodes CAIRAGGDNGELFF.

Notes on this clone: Germline and junction disagree at one end, which may indicate a read error. The rearrangement links TRBV7-2 to TRBJ1-2; D gene ambiguous. The CDR3 covers 12 residues. Germline V gives CDR1 SGHTA, CDR2 FQGNSA. The CDR3 DNA reads as TGTGCCAGCAGCTTAGAGATATCGGCGTCTAGCTTC. It specifies CASSLEISASSF.

The rearrangement uses TRBV5-1 and TRBJ1-1; maybe TRBD1 (6 bases). V dropped 3 bases and J dropped 1 base, with 10 bases sitting between them. CDR1 and CDR2 from the germline V gene are SGHRS and YFSETQ. This CDR3 region has 14 residues. Here the CDR3 reads CASSSGHSNTEAFF. The CDR3 bases are TGCGCCAGCAGCTCGGGACACTCGAACACTGAAGCTTTCTTT.

As to this clone: An end of the junction does not agree with germline; a read error may underlie this. The rearrangement uses TRBV4-2 and TRBJ2-1; D may be TRBD2 (6 bases). CDR3 length: 16 amino acids. The germline CDR1 and CDR2 sequences are LGHNA and YNFKEQ. CDR3 residues: CASSQDLAEAGNGQFF. CDR3 DNA: TGTGCCAGCAGCCAAGATTTAGCGGAGGCCGGCAATGGGCAGTTCTTC.

The rearrangement uses TRBV7-6 and TRBJ2-5; a weak D match, TRBD1 (5 bases). The CDR3 contains 20 residues. The germline gives CDR1 SGHVS, CDR2 FNYEAQ. V was cut by 1 base and J by 2 bases, with 26 bases left in between. The CDR3 spells CASSLGGRTRVLTFQETQYF. The CDR3 nucleotides read TGTGCCAGCAGCTTAGGGGGCCGAACTCGGGTCTTAACTTTTCAAGAGACCCAGTACTTC.

This clone has a single count. The chain recombines TRBV21-1 with TRBJ2-5; TRBD2 was called by the table and not checked on the DNA. TRBV21-1 is reported as a pseudogene. The CDR3 is made up of 18 amino acids. In nucleotides, the CDR3 is TGTGCCAGCAGGCTAAAAAGCCCGGGACTAGCGGGAATTGAGACCCAGTACTTC. Encoded protein: CASRLKSPGLAGIETQYF.

The chain couples TRBV14 to TRBJ1-5, with 8 positions matching TRBD1. Germline CDR1 is SGHDN and CDR2 is FVKESK. The CDR3 has 17 amino acids. Unmatched junction bases numbered 10, after V lost 6 bases and J lost 0 bases. CDR3 protein: CASSHKRDRNSNQPQHF. The CDR3 DNA follows: TGTGCCAGCAGTCACAAGAGGGACAGGAATAGCAATCAGCCCCAGCATTTT.

This clone was picked up one time. V and J are TRBV6-5 and TRBJ1-1; possibly TRBD1 for D (5 bases). The germline CDR1 and CDR2 sequences are MNHEY and SVGAGI. The CDR3 totals 14 residues. V was pared by 5 bases and J by 1 base, with 11 bases between. The CDR3 spells CASSLGLTNTEAFF. In DNA form, the CDR3 reads TGTGCCAGCAGTCTGGGACTGACGAACACTGAAGCTTTCTTT.

V gene TRBV10-3 combines with J gene TRBJ2-7; D is possibly TRBD2 (7 bases). Per the germline V gene, CDR1 is ENHRY and CDR2 is SYGVKD. Trimming took 0 bases from V and 9 from J, leaving 24 bases between them. CDR3 size: 17 residues. The CDR3 DNA sequence: TGTGCCATCAGTGAGTCGAATCGGGCGGGGGCGGTAAAATTGCAGTACTTC. It specifies CAISESNRAGAVKLQYF.

The V and J genes are TRBV6-6 and TRBJ2-7; 9 bases match TRBD2. Germline CDR1 MNHNY, CDR2 SVGAGI (reference sequence). The CDR3 length is 16 residues. V gave up 6 bases and J gave up 1 base; unmatched junction bases: 10. The DNA of the CDR3 is TGTGCCAGCAGCCTACCTCGACTAGCGGATTCCTACGAGCAGTACTTC. This gives the protein CASSLPRLADSYEQYF.

The chain has TRBV10-3 and TRBJ1-4; D is ambiguous. The CDR3 length is 13 residues. Trimming cost V 4 bases and J 4 bases, with 7 bases left between them. Germline assignment: CDR1 ENHRY and CDR2 SYGVKD. The CDR3 region is CAISADNNEKLFF. The DNA of the CDR3 is TGTGCCATCAGTGCAGACAATAATGAAAAACTGTTTTTT.

The chain combines TRBV2 with TRBJ1-1; no definite D call. Germline loops: CDR1 SNHLY, CDR2 FYNNEI. Trimming left V 3 bases short and J 5 bases short, with 10 bases between. This CDR3 spans 13 amino acids. CDR3 sequence reads: CASSDDTGTEAFF. The DNA for the CDR3 is TGTGCCAGCAGTGATGATACGGGGACTGAAGCTTTCTTT.

This chain connects TRBV9 to TRBJ1-5; TRBD1 matches 9 bases. The CDR3 spans 15 residues. The ends lost 3 bases at V and 4 bases at J; junction bases unmatched: 5. Germline assignment: CDR1 SGDLS and CDR2 YYNGEE. The CDR3 DNA reads as TGTGCCAGCAGCGCACAGGGACAGGGAAATCAGCCCCAGCATTTT. Translating it yields CASSAQGQGNQPQHF.

The table lists this clone with a few counts. The chain uses TRBV28 and TRBJ2-7; D is unclear. The CDR3 is made up of 11 amino acids. V was pared by 4 bases and J by 2 bases, with 3 bases between. Germline assignment: CDR1 MDHEN and CDR2 SYDVKM. The DNA of the CDR3 is TGTGCCAGCAGTTCGGCCTACGAGCAGTACTTC. Translating it yields CASSSAYEQYF.

The chain combines TRBV19 with TRBJ2-1; D uncertain. Per the germline V gene, CDR1 is LNHDA and CDR2 is SQIVND (reference sequence). The CDR3 totals 13 residues. V lost 3 bases, J lost 8 bases, and 11 bases lay in between. The CDR3 DNA follows: TGTGCCAGTAGTATCCCGCGTTCCCATGAGCAGTTCTTC. As protein: CASSIPRSHEQFF.

V usage is TRBV5-1 and J usage is TRBJ1-3; TRBD1 matches 7 bases. V shed 4 bases and J 1 base; nucleotides not matched to a gene: 2. The CDR3 has 14 amino acids. Germline assignment: CDR1 SGHRS and CDR2 YFSETQ. The CDR3 here is CASSPQGSGNTIYF. The CDR3 nucleotides are TGCGCCAGCAGCCCACAGGGGTCTGGAAACACCATATATTTT.

This sequence joins TRBV27 and TRBJ2-1; D is unresolved. The V gene's germline CDR1 is MNHEY and CDR2 SMNVEV (reference sequence). This CDR3 is built from 13 residues. V lost 7 bases to trimming and J lost 7 bases, with 14 bases between them. CDR3 nucleotides: TGTGCCAGCACCTACCACCCGACAAATGAGCAGTTCTTC. Amino acid sequence: CASTYHPTNEQFF.